The subject of this entry is one TCR beta chain. This entry comes from a study of shared clonotypes between healthy human individuals. Germline CDR1 SGHVS, CDR2 FNYEAQ. V lost 1 base and J lost 2; bases outside the gene matches: 8. This CDR3 contains 16 residues. The data were produced by immunoSEQ multiplex PCR, yet TCRdb's version contains in-frame clones alone and is incomplete. The table shows roughly 2 million clones, with 85% to 95% occurring only once. This sequence joins TRBV7-6 and TRBJ2-7, with 7 bases matching TRBD2. The source of this sequence is a young man in good health. What was sequenced was naive CD4+ T cells sorted from blood. As for subset: CD45RA+ positively selected. CDR3 in amino acids: CASSLGSAGAAYEQYF. The CDR3 DNA follows: TGTGCCAGCAGCTTAGGATCGGCGGGAGCCGCCTACGAGCAGTACTTC.